Sequencing of this T cell receptor beta chain was carried out in a study of T-cell memory formation after mild COVID-19. Germline values: CDR1 SGHTA, CDR2 FQGNSA. The junction had 15 bases not matched to a gene; V was cut back by 2 bases and J by 2 bases. CDR3 length: 19 amino acids. Overall study results and limits: Mostly located in CM and EM were contracting CD4+ clones, with contracting CD8+ clones located in EMRA. Memory sampled before infection contained some responding clones, suggesting cross-reactive memory joined.

To note about this clonotype: No antigen is known for it.

TCRdb recomputed calls from the 5' RACE reads with MiXCR, one row per CDR3 protein. In the table there are 250,000 to 300,000 distinct CDR3 sequences, roughly 17% of which are singletons. The genes are TRBV7-2 and TRBJ2-7, with 10 bases lining up with TRBD2. The clonotype was recovered from a man between 18 and 35 years old who had mild COVID-19 (a few samples of this study predate the infection). Cell type and time point are not known. Input material: PBMCs or a T cell subset sorted from them (not recorded which). The CDR3 loop is CASSLPPRLAGAKPYEQYF. In nucleotides, the CDR3 is TGTGCCAGCAGCTTACCCCCGCGGCTAGCGGGGGCGAAGCCCTACGAGCAGTACTTC.